Following are 4 T cell receptor beta chains from one sample sequenced in a study of T cell changes during pregnancy in multiple sclerosis. TCRdb keeps only in-frame clones here, not all; method: immunoSEQ multiplex PCR. This table holds roughly 37,000 clones, 80% to 95% found once. Sequencing was performed on CD8+ T cells from peripheral blood mononuclear cells, taken before pregnancy. These receptors were obtained from a female donor with multiple sclerosis, enrolled in a pregnancy study.

Only one count was recorded for this clone. The chain links TRBV6-5 to TRBJ1-3; D uncertain. CDR1 is MNHEY, CDR2 SVGAGI, per germline. The V and J ends lost 10 bases and 3 bases respectively, with 19 bases between them. The CDR3 covers 15 residues. The CDR3 sequence: CANPPKQSFGNTIYF. In DNA, the CDR3 is TGTGCCAACCCTCCGAAACAGAGTTTTGGAAACACCATATATTTT.

The chain uses TRBV28 and TRBJ1-2; D unresolved. The CDR3 is made up of 15 amino acids. V was trimmed by 5 bases and J by 8 bases, leaving 21 bases between them. The germline V gene has CDR1 MDHEN and CDR2 SYDVKM. This CDR3 is CASSPPDQAGRGYTF. CDR3 bases: TGTGCCAGCAGTCCCCCGGATCAGGCGGGGAGAGGCTACACCTTC.

The genes are TRBV28 and TRBJ2-3; D might be TRBD2 (6 bases). Germline lookup yields CDR1 MDHEN and CDR2 SYDVKM. The germline V and J ends were trimmed by 2 bases and 3 bases, with 18 bases remaining between them. The CDR3 has 17 amino acids. CDR3 nucleotide sequence: TGTGCCAGCAGTTTAGGGGAGGAATCCGAAGGAACAGATACGCAGTATTTT. This encodes CASSLGEESEGTDTQYF.

The chain uses TRBV29-1 and TRBJ2-4; 7 nucleotides align to TRBD1. Germline values: CDR1 SQVTM, CDR2 ANQGSEA. This CDR3 region has 14 residues. Germline trimming cut 4 bases from V and 6 bases from J; bases unmatched to any gene: 9. CDR3 residues: CSVVRPGQLNIQYF. Written as DNA, the CDR3 is TGCAGCGTTGTAAGACCGGGACAGCTAAACATTCAGTACTTC.